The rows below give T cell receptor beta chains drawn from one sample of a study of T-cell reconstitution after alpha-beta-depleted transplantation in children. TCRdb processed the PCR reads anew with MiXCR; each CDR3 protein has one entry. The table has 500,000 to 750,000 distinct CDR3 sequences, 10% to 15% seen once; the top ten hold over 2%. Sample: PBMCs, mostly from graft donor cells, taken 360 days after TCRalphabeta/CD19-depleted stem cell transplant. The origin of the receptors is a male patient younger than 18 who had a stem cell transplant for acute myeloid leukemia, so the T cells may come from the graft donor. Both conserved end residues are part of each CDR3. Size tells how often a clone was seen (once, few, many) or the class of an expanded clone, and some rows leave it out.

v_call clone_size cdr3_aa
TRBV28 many CASSLGFGVEQFF
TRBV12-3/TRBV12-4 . CASSFGAGGSNQPQHF
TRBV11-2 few CASSLDLGSSAGELFF
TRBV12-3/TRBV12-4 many CASSLFQLSYNEQFF
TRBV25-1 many CASSDPDRGEETQYF
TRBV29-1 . CSVLSGTRSDTQYF
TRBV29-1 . CSVVPGTGQQETQYF
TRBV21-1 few CASSNRREETQYF
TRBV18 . CASYATGPSEQYF
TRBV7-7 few CASSLRSPSSYNEQFF
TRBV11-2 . CASSLDPRNTEAFF
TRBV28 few CASSFLLAGINSYEQYF